This T cell receptor (beta chain) was profiled in a study of OX40 agonist ivuxolimab in advanced cancers. Study-level background: Patients received ivuxolimab, an intravenous treatment, every 2 weeks at 0.01 to 10 mg/kg. Averaging about 60 years in age, with a range of roughly 20 to 90, the cohort was more than 75% male. Points from the study as a whole: Among the lowest peripheral clonal expansion occurred in 0.1-3.0 mg/kg partial responders.

CDR3 size: 15 residues. V shed 0 bases and J shed 0 bases, with 8 bases lying between them. Germline V gene data show CDR1 as MNHEY and CDR2 as SVGAGI. On this clone: What it binds is not known.

TCRdb keeps only in-frame clones here, not all; method: immunoSEQ multiplex PCR. The profile shows 60,000 to 90,000 clones, just over 85% of them singletons. The sample here was CD4+ or CD8+ T cells sorted from blood, taken in a trial of the OX40 agonist ivuxolimab. The chain links TRBV6-5 to TRBJ1-1; no definite D call. The clonotype originates from an adult with an advanced solid tumor such as melanoma, head and neck, liver or kidney cancer. The CDR3 protein is CASSYSRGLNTEAFF. The CDR3 DNA is TGTGCCAGCAGTTACTCTCGGGGTTTGAACACTGAAGCTTTCTTT.